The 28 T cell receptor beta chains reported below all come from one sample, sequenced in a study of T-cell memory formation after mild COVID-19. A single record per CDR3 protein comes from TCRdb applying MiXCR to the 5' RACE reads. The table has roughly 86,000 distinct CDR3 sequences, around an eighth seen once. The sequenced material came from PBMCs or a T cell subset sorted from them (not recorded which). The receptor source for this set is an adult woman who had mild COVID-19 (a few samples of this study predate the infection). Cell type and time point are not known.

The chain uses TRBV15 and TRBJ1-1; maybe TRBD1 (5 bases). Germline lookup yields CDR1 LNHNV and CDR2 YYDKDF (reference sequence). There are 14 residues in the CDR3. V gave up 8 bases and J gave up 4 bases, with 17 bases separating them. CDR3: CATGQQVEVTEAFF. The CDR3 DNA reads TGTGCCACCGGCCAACAGGTCGAAGTCACTGAAGCTTTCTTT.

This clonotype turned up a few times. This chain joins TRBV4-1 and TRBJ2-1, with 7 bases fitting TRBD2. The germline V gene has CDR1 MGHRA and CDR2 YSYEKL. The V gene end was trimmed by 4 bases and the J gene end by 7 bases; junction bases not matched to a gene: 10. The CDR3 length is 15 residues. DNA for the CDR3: TGCGCCAGCAGCCCTCGGGCTAGCGGTAGTAATGAGCAGTTCTTC. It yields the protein CASSPRASGSNEQFF.

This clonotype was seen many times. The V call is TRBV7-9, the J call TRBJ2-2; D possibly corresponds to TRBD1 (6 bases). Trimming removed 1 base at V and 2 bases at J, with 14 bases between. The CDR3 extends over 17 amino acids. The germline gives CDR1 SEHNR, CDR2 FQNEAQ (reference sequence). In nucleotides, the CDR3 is TGTGCCAGCAGCTTAGATTTAAGGACAGTCAACACCGGGGAGCTGTTTTTT. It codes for CASSLDLRTVNTGELFF.

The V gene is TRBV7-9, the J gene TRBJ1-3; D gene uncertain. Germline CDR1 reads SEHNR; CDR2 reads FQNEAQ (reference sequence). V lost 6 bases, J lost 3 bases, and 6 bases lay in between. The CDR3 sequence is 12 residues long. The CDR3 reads CASSASGNTIYF. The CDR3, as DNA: TGTGCCAGCAGTGCAAGTGGAAACACCATATATTTT.

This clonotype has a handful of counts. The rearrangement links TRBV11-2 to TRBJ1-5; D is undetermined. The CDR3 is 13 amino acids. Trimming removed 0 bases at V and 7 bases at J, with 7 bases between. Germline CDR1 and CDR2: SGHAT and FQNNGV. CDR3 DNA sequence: TGTGCCAGCAGCTTAGAAGGGATCCAGCCCCAGCATTTT. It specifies CASSLEGIQPQHF.

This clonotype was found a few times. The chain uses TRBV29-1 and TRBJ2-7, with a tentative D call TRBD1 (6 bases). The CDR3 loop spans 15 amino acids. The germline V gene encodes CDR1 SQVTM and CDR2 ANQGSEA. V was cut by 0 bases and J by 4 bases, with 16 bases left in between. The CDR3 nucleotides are TGCAGCGTTGAAGATGCCGGGGACATTGGGTACGAGCAGTACTTC. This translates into CSVEDAGDIGYEQYF.

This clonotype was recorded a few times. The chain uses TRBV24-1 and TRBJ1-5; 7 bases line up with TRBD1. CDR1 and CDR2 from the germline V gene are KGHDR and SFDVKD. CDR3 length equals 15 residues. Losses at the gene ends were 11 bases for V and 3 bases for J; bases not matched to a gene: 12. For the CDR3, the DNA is TGTGCCAAGAACCCGCCGGGACAGCTCAATCAGCCCCAGCATTTT. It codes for CAKNPPGQLNQPQHF.

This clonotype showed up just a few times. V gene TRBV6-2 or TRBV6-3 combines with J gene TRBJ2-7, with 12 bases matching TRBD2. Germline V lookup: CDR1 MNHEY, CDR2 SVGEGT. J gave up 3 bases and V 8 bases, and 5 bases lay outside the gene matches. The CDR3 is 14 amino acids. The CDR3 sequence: CASRMTSGSYEQYF. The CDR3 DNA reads TGTGCCAGCCGAATGACTAGCGGGAGCTACGAGCAGTACTTC.

CDR3 sequence (DNA): TGTGCCAGCAGAAAGAGGGTCGGGGAGACCCAGTACTTC. Amino acid sequence: CASRKRVGETQYF. The rearrangement links TRBV2 to TRBJ2-5, with D possibly being TRBD2 (5 bases). This CDR3 has 13 amino acids. Per germline, CDR1 SNHLY and CDR2 FYNNEI. The V gene lost 6 bases and the J gene lost 5 bases, with 13 bases spanning the gap.

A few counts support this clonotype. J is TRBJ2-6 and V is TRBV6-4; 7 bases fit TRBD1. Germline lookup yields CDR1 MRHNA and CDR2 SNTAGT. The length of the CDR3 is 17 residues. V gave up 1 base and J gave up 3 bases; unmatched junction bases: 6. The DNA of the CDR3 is TGTGCCAGCAGTGACTTAAGGGGGCCAGGTGGGGCCAACGTCCTGACTTTC. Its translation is CASSDLRGPGGANVLTF.

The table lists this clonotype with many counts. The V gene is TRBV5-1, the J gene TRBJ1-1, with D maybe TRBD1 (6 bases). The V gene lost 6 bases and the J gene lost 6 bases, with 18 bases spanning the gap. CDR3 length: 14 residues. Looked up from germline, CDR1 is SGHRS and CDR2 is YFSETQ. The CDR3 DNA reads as TGCGCCAGCATCCGAGAAGGGACACCACCTGAAGCTTTCTTT. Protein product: CASIREGTPPEAFF.

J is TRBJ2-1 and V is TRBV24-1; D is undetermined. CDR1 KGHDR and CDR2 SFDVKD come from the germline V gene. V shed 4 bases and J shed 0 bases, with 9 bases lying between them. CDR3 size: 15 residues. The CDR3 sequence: CATSEGTFSYNEQFF. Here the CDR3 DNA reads TGTGCCACCAGTGAGGGAACTTTCTCCTACAATGAGCAGTTCTTC.

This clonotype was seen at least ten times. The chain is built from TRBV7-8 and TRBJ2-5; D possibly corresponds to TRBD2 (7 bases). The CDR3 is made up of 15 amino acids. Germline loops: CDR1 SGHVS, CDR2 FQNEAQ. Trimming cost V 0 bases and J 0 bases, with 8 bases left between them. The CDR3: CASSLAGGHQETQYF. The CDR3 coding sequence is TGTGCCAGCAGCTTAGCGGGGGGGCACCAAGAGACCCAGTACTTC.

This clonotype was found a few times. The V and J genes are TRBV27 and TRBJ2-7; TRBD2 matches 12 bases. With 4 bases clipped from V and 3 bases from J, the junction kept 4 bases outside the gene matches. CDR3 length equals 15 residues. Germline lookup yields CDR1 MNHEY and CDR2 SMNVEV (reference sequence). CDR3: CASSYGLAGYYEQYF. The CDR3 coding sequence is TGTGCCAGCAGTTACGGACTAGCGGGATACTACGAGCAGTACTTC.

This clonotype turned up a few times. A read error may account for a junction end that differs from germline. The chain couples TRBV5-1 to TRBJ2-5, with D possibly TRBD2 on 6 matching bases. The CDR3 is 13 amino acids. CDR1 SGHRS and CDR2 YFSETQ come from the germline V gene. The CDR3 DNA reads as TGTGCCAGCAGTCCAGGAGGAGGGGAGACCCAGTACTTC. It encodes CASSPGGGETQYF.

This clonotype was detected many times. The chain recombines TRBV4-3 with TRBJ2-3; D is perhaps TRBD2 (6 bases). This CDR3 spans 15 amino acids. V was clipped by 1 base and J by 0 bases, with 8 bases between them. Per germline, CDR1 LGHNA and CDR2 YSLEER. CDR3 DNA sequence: TGCGCCAGCAGCCAAGTTGGAGGGAGCACAGATACGCAGTATTTT. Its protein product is CASSQVGGSTDTQYF.

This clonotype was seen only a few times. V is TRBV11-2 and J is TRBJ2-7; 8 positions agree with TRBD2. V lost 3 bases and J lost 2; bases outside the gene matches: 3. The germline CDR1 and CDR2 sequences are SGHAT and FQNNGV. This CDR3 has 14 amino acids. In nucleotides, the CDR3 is TGTGCCAGCAGCTTCTCGGGAGGGACCTACGAGCAGTACTTC. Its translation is CASSFSGGTYEQYF.

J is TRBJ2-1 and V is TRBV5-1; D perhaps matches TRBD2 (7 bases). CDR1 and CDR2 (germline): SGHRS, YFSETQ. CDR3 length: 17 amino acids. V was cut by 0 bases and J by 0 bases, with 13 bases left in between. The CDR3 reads CASSLARGPSSYNEQFF. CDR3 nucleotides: TGCGCCAGCAGCTTGGCGCGGGGGCCGAGCTCCTACAATGAGCAGTTCTTC.

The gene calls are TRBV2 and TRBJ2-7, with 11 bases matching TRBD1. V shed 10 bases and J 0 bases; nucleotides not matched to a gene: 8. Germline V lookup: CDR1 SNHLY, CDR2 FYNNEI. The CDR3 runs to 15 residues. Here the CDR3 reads CAIGQGASISYEQYF. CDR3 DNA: TGTGCCATTGGACAGGGGGCTTCCATCTCCTACGAGCAGTACTTC.

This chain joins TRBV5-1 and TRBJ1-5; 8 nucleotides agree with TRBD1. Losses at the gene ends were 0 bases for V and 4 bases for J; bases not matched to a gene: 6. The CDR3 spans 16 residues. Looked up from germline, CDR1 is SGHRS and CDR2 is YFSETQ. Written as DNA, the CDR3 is TGCGCCAGCAGCTTGGGCGACAGGGGAGGGAATCAGCCCCAGCATTTT. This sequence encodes CASSLGDRGGNQPQHF.

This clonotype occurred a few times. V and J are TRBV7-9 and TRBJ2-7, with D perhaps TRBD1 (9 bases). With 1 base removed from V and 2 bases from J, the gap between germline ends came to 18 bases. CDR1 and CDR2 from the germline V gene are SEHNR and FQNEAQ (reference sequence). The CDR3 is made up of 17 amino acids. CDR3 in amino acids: CASSLVRGGDRAYEQYF. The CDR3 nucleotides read TGTGCCAGCAGCTTAGTTCGGGGGGGGGACAGGGCCTACGAGCAGTACTTC.

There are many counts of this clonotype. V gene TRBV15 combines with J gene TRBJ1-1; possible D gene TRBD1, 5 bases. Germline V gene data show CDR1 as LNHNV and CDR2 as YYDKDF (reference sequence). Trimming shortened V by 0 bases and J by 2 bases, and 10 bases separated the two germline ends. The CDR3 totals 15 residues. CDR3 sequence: CATSRESGLNTEAFF. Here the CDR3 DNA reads TGTGCCACCAGCAGAGAATCGGGGCTTAACACTGAAGCTTTCTTT.

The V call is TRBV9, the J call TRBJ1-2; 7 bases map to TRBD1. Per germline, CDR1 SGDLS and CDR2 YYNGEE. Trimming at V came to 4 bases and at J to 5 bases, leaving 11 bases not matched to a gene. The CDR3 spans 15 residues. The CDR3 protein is CASSPSSAGGYGYTF. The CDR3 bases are TGTGCCAGCAGCCCGAGCAGTGCAGGGGGGTATGGCTACACCTTC.

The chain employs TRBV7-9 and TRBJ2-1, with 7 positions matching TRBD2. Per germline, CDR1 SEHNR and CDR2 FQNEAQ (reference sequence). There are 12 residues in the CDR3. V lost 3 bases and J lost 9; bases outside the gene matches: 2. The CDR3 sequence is CASSFPSGEQFF. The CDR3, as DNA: TGTGCCAGCAGCTTTCCTAGCGGTGAGCAGTTCTTC.

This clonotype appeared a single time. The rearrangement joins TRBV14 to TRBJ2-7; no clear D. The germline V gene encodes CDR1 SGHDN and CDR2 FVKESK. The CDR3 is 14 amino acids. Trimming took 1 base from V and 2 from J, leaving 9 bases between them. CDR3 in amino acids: CASSQGGKTYEQYF. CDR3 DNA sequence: TGTGCCAGCAGCCAAGGGGGAAAGACCTACGAGCAGTACTTC.

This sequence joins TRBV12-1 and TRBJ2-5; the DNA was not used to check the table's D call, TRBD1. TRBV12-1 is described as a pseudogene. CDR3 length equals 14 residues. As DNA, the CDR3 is TGTGCCAGCAGCGGGGGCCCGGCGGGGGAGACCCAGTACTTC. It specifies CASSGGPAGETQYF.

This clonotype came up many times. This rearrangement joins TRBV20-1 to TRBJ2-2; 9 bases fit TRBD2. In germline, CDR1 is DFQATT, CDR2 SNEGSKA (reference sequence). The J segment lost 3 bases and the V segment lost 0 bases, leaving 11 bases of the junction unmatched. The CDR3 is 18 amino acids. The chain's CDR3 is CSARDPSGRIQDTGELFF. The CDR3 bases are TGCAGTGCTAGAGATCCGAGCGGGAGGATCCAAGACACCGGGGAGCTGTTTTTT.

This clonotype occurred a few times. In nucleotides, the CDR3 is TGCGCCAGCAGCCAATTTGTACGGGAGGGTAGTGAGCAGTTCTTC. It is translated as CASSQFVREGSEQFF. This chain joins TRBV4-3 and TRBJ2-1, with TRBD2 identical over 8 bases. The germline CDR1 and CDR2 sequences are LGHNA and YSLEER. V lost 2 bases to trimming and J lost 9 bases; unmatched junction nucleotides: 9. This CDR3 region has 15 residues.